This paragraph reports one T cell receptor (beta chain). Its antigen is unknown. This record comes from a study of T cell repertoires in cytomegalovirus infection. Study-level information: Recently described HLA-C-restricted plus well-studied HLA-B-restricted CMV epitopes were used. An indication of both CMV infection and matching HLA type came from public TCR beta signatures.

TCRdb itself ran the reads through MiXCR, one entry per CDR3 protein. The sample lists approximately 910,000 distinct CDR3 sequences; 30% to 40% were seen once. Study findings and constraints: Carriage of CMV together with the relevant HLA was identifiable through cumulative public TCR beta family frequency.

The germline gives CDR1 SGHRS, CDR2 YFSETQ. Trimming cost V 7 bases and J 4 bases; bases outside gene matches: 9. This CDR3 contains 14 residues. The receptor was isolated from a human donor in good health (CMV status not recorded). Some clones in this sample may be carry-over from other donors' samples. The input for sequencing was cultured CD8+ T cells from PBMCs, taken from culture after CMV antigen stimulation. The chain links TRBV5-1 to TRBJ1-1; 8 nucleotides match TRBD1. CDR3 nucleotide sequence: TGCGCCAGCGCATTGACGACAGGGGTCACTGAAGCTTTCTTT. Its protein product is CASALTTGVTEAFF.